The table lists the clone carrying this T cell receptor beta chain with a count of one. Per the authors' pipeline: Estimation of nucleated cell counts relied on the amplification of reference gene primers. Assay used: immunoSEQ multiplex PCR; TCRdb lists only in-frame clones, some missing. That table gives V, J and clone size, and the DNA gave D and trimming. The sample has about 50,000 clones, around 90% seen once. This sample is drawn from a study of blood T cell repertoires in COVID-19. About the study: Sample material is recorded as cDNA or gDNA derived from T cells, B-cell-depleted T cells, or PBMCs.

Germline V lookup: CDR1 MNHNS, CDR2 SASEGT. Trimming took 2 bases from V and 5 from J, leaving 12 bases between them. This CDR3 is 14 amino acids long. This chain uses TRBV6-1 with TRBJ2-5, with D perhaps matching TRBD1 (5 bases). Sequencing was performed on peripheral blood. The sequence was collected from a man aged 45 to 65 with active COVID-19. CDR3 amino acids: CASSEKGRRETQYF. The DNA for the CDR3 is TGTGCCAGCAGTGAAAAGGGGCGCCGGGAGACCCAGTACTTC.